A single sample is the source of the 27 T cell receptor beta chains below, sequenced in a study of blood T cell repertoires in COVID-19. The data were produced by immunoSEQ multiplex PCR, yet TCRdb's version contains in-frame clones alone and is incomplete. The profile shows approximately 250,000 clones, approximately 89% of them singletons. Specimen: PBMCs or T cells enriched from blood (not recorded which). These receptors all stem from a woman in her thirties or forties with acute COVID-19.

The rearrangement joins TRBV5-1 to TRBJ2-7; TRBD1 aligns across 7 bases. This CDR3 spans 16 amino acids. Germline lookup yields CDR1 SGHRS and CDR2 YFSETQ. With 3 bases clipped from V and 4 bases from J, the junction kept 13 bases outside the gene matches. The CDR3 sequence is CASSSGDRDDLYEQYF. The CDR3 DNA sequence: TGCGCCAGCAGCTCTGGAGACAGGGACGATTTATACGAGCAGTACTTC.

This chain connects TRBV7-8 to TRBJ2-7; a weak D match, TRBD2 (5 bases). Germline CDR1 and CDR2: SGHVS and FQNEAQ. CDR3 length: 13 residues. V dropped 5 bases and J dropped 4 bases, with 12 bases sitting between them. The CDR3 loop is CASSPGGRYEQYF. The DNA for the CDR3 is TGTGCCAGCAGCCCCGGAGGAAGGTACGAGCAGTACTTC.

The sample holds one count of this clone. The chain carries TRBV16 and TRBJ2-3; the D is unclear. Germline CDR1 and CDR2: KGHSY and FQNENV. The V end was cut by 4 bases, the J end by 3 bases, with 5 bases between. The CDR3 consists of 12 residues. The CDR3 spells CASSLRTDTQYF. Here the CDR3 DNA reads TGTGCCAGCAGCCTGCGGACAGATACGCAGTATTTT.

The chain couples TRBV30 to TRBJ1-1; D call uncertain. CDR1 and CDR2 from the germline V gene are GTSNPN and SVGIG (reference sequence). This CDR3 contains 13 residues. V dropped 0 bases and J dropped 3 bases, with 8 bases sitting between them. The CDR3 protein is CAWSVRVDTEAFF. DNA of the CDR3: TGTGCCTGGAGTGTAAGAGTAGACACTGAAGCTTTCTTT.

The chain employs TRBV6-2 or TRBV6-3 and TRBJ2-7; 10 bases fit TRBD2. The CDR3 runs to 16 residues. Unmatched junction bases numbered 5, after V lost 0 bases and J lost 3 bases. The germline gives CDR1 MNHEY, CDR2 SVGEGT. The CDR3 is CASSYSKLAGNYEQYF. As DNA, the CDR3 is TGTGCCAGCAGTTACTCGAAACTAGCGGGAAACTACGAGCAGTACTTC.

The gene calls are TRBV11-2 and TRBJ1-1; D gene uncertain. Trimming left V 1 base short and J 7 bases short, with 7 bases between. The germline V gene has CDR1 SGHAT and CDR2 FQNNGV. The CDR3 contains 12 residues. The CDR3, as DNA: TGTGCCAGCAGCTTAGGCCGGGTTGAAGCTTTCTTT. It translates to CASSLGRVEAFF.

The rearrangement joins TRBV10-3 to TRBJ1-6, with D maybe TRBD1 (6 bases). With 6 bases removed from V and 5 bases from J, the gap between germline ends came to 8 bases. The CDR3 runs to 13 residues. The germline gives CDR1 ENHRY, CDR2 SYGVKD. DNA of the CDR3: TGTGCCATCAGCCACAGGGATAATTCACCCCTCCACTTT. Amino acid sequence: CAISHRDNSPLHF.

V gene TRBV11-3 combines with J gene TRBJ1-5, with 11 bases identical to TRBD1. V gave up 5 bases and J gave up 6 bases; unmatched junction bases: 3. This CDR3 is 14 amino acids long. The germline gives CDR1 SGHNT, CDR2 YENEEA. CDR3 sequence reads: CASSLGQGAQPQHF. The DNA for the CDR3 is TGTGCCAGCAGCCTTGGACAGGGGGCTCAGCCCCAGCATTTT.

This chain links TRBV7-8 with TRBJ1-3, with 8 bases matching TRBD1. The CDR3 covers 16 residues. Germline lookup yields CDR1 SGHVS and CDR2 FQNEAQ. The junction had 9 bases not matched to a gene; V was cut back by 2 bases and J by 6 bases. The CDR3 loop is CASSLFLGQGANTIYF. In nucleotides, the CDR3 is TGTGCCAGCAGCTTATTCCTAGGGCAGGGGGCAAACACCATATATTTT.

The CDR3 nucleotides read TGTGCCACCAGTGCCTCCCGACAGGCGGTCACCGGGGAGCTGTTTTTT. Translating gives CATSASRQAVTGELFF. V and J are TRBV24-1 and TRBJ2-2, with D perhaps matching TRBD1 (6 bases). The V gene's germline CDR1 is KGHDR and CDR2 SFDVKD. The CDR3 consists of 16 residues. V dropped 5 bases and J dropped 4 bases, with 16 bases sitting between them.

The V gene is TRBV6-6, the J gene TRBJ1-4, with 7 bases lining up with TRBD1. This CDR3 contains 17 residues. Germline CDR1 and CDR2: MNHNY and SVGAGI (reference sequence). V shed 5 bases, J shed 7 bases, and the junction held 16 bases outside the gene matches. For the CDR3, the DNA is TGTGCCAGCAGTCCAAATTTCGGACAGGCCGTCCCTGAAAAACTGTTTTTT. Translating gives CASSPNFGQAVPEKLFF.

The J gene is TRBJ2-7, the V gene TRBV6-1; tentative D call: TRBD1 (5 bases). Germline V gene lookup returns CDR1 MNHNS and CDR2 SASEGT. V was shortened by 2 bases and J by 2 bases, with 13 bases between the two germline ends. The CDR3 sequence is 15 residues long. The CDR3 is CASSEIIDSTYEQYV. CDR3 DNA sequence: TGTGCCAGCAGTGAAATAATTGACAGTACCTACGAGCAGTACGTC.

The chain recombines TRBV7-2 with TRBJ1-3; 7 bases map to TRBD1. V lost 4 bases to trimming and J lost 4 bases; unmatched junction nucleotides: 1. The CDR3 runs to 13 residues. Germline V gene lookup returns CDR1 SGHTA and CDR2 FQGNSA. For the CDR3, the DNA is TGTGCCAGCAGCTCGGGACAGGGAAACACCATATATTTT. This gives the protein CASSSGQGNTIYF.

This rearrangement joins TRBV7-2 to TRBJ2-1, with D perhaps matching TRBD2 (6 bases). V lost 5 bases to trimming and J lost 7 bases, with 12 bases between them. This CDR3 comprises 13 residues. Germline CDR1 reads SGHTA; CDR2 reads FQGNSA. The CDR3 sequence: CASSPRGRNEQFF. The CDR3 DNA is TGTGCCAGCAGCCCCCGGGGGAGAAATGAGCAGTTCTTC.

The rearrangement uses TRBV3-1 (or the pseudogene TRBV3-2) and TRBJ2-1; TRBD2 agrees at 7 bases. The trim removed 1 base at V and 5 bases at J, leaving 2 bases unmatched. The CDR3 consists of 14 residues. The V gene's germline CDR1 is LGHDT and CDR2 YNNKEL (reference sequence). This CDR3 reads CASSQGGGHNEQFF. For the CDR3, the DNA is TGTGCCAGCAGCCAAGGGGGAGGGCACAATGAGCAGTTCTTC.

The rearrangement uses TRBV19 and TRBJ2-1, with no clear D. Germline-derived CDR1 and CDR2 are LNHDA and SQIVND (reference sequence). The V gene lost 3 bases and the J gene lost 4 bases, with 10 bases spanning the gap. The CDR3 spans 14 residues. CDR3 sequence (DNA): TGTGCCAGTAGTATCCCGAGTTCTTACAATGAGCAGTTCTTC. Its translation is CASSIPSSYNEQFF.

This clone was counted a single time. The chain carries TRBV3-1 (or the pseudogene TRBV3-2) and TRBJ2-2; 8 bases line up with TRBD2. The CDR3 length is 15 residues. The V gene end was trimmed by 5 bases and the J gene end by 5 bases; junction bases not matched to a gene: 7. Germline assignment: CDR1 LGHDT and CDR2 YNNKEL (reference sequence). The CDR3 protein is CASSLRLAITGELFF. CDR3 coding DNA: TGTGCCAGCAGCTTACGACTAGCGATAACCGGGGAGCTGTTTTTT.

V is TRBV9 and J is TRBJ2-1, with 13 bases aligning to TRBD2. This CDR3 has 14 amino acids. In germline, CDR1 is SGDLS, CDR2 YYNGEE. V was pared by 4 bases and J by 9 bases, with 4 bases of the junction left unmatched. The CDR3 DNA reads TGTGCCAGCAGCAATAGGACTAGCGGGAGTGAGCAGTTCTTC. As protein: CASSNRTSGSEQFF.

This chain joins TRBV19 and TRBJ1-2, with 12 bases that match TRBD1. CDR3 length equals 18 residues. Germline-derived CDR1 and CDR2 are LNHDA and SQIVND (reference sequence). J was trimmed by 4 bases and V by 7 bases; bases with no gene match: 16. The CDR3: CASTQLAPGQGASYGYTF. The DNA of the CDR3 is TGTGCCAGTACCCAATTGGCTCCGGGACAGGGGGCATCCTATGGCTACACCTTC.

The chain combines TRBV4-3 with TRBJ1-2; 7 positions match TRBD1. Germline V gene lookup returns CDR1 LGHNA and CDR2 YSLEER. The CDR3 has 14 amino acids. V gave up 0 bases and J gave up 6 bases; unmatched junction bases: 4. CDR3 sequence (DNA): TGCGCCAGCAGCCAAGATCCAGGGGGTAATGGCTACACCTTC. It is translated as CASSQDPGGNGYTF.

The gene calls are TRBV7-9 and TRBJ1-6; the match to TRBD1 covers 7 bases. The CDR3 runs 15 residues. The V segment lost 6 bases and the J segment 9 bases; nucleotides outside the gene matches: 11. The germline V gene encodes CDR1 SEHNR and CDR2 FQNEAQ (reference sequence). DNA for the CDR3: TGTGCCAGCAGTCAAACAAGACAGGGTCTTTCACCCCTCCACTTT. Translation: CASSQTRQGLSPLHF.

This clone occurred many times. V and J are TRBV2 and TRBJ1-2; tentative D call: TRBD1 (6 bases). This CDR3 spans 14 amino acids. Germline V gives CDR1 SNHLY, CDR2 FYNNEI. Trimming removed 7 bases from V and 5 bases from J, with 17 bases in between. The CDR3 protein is CASNAGGAKYGYTF. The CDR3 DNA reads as TGTGCCAGCAATGCTGGGGGGGCGAAGTATGGCTACACCTTC.

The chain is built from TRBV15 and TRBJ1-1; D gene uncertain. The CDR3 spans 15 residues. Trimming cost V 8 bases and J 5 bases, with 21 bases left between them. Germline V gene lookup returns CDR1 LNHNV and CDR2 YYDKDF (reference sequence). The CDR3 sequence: CATSSAAFKGTEAFF. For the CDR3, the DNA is TGTGCCACCTCATCGGCGGCATTCAAAGGAACTGAAGCTTTCTTT. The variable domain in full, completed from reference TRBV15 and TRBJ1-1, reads DAMVIQNPRYQVTQFGKPVTLSCSQTLNHNVMYWYQQKSSQAPKLLFHYYDKDFNNEADTPDNFQSRRPNTSFCFLDIRSPGLGDTAMYLCATSSAAFKGTEAFFGQGTRLTVV.

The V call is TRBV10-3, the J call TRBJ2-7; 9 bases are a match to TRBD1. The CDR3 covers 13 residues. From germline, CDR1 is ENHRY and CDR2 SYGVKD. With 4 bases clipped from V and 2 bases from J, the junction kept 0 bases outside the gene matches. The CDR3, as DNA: TGTGCCATCAGTGGGACAGGGGCCTACGAGCAGTACGTC. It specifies CAISGTGAYEQYV.

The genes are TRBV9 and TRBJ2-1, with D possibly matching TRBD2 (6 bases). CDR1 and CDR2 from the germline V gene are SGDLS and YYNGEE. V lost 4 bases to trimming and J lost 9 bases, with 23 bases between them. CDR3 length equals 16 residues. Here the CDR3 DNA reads TGTGCCAGCAGCCCCAGACTTTCTGGGACCGGGGGTGAGCAGTTCTTC. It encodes CASSPRLSGTGGEQFF.

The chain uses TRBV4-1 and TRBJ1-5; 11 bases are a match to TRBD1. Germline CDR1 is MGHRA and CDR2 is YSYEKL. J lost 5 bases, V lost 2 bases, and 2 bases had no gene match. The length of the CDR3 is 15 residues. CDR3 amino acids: CASSQQGQGDQPQHF. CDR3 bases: TGCGCCAGCAGCCAACAGGGACAGGGGGATCAGCCCCAGCATTTT.

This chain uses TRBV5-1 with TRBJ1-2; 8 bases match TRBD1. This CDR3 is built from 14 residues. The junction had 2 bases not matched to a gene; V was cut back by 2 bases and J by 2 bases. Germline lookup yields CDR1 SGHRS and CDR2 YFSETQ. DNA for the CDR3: TGCGCCAGCAGCTTTCGGACAGGGAACTATGGCTACACCTTC. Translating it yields CASSFRTGNYGYTF. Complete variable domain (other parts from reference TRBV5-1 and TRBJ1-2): KAGVTQTPRYLIKTRGQQVTLSCSPISGHRSVSWYQQTPGQGLQFLFEYFSETQRNKGNFPGRFSGRQFSNSRSEMNVSTLELGDSALYLCASSFRTGNYGYTFGSGTRLTVV.